This T cell receptor beta chain was documented in a study of blood T cell repertoires in COVID-19. Study-level background: T cells, B-cell-depleted T cells, or PBMCs supplied cDNA or gDNA.

Data came from immunoSEQ multiplex PCR; TCRdb stores just in-frame clones and leaves some out. The sample carries about 290,000 clones, about 82% recorded once. Germline loops: CDR1 SGHRS, CDR2 YFSETQ. V lost 1 base, J lost 2 bases, and 12 bases stayed unmatched. The CDR3 runs 17 residues. The chain couples TRBV5-1 to TRBJ2-7; 7 bases align to TRBD2. The sequence derives from a woman between 45 and 60 years old with active or convalescent COVID-19. Sequenced input: peripheral blood. Here the CDR3 DNA reads TGCGCCAGCAGCTTGACCCCCCATCTAGCGGTAACCTACGAGCAGTACTTC. The encoded protein is CASSLTPHLAVTYEQYF.